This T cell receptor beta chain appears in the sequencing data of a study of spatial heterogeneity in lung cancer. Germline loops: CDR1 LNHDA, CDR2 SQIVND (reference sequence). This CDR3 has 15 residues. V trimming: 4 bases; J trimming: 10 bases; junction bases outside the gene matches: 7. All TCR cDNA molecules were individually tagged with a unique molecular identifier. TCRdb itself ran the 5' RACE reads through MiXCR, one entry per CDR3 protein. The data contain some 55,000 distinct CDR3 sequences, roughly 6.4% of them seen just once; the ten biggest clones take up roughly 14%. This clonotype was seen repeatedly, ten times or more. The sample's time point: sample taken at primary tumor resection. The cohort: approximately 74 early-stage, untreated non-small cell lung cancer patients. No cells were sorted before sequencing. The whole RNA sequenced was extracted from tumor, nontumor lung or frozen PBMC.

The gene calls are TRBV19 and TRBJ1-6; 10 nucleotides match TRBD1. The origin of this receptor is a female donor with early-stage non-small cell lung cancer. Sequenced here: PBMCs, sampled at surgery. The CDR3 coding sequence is TGTGCCAGTAGTACGGTAGGACAGGGGGTATCACCCCTCCACTTT. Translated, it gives CASSTVGQGVSPLHF. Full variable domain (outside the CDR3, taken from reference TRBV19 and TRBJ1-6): DGGITQSPKYLFRKEGQNVTLSCEQNLNHDAMYWYRQDPGQGLRLIYYSQIVNDFQKGDIAEGYSVSREKKESFPLTVTSAQKNPTAFYLCASSTVGQGVSPLHFGNGTRLTVT.